This T cell receptor beta chain was identified during a study of CD8 T cells in Susac syndrome (dated by TCRdb to between 2018 and 2021). Some background on the complete study: Repertoire sequencing was used to test whether CD8+ T cell activation and differentiation in Susac syndrome was antigen driven.

High-throughput TCR beta sequencing profiled peripheral blood CD8+ and CD4+ T cells from healthy donors, Susac syndrome patients and multiple sclerosis patients. The multiple sclerosis controls were treatment-naive patients who had stable or active relapsing-remitting disease and met the revised McDonald criteria. CD8+ TEMRA cells were enriched by FACS, while bulk CD8+ and CD4+ T cells were purified by magnetic negative isolation. Blood was drawn into EDTA tubes, processed within 24 hours, and PBMCs were isolated by density gradient centrifugation. PBMCs intended for TCR sequencing were cryopreserved in liquid nitrogen and thawed later in a water bath at 37 degrees C. A purity of at least 90% was achieved for sorted or isolated CD4+, CD8+ and CD8+ TEMRA cells. RNA was extracted with the RNeasy kit and roughly 0.5 to 1 ug was reverse transcribed using random hexamers. The immunoSEQ multiplex PCR assay, covering 54 Vbeta and 13 Jbeta segments, was used to amplify TCR beta CDR3 regions. Bias from PCR amplification was corrected by using a synthetic template baseline for primer optimization and for computational correction. On the authors' methods: Reads were annotated to V, D and J genes per IMGT and analyzed with immunoSEQ Analyzer, keeping only productive sequences. To calculate clonality, Shannon entropy was normalized by log2 of the number of productive unique sequences and then subtracted from one. For each patient and control, public and private clones were evaluated within the 100 most prevalent clones. Clones were defined as Susac-specific when absent from the healthy and MS cohorts, from fewer than 1,300 published viral clones and from other ImmuneACCESS disease sequences. The public reads were run again by TCRdb, first through fastp at Q25 and then through MiXCR, and only productive beta chains were kept. One record per CDR3 amino acid sequence lists the most common genes and DNA. These V and J calls originate from TCRdb's pipeline instead of the authors' own analysis. The sample table records roughly 200,000 distinct CDR3 sequences; 85% to 95% of these occur just once. Together, the top ten hold 0.082% of the sample.

In regard to this clonotype: Its antigen is not yet known. Base qualities are not recorded, but no much larger clone differs from it by a single base.

The paper as a whole reports these results and caveats: The number of individuals in the TCR sequencing and HLA analysis was acknowledged as relatively small.

The specimen sequenced was CD4+ T cells from PBMCs. The origin of this receptor is a human donor with multiple sclerosis.

The nucleotide sequence reads TGTGCCAGCAGTTTAACCCACCAGCCCCAGCATTTT. Its protein product is CASSLTHQPQHF. This chain joins TRBV28 to TRBJ1-5; the D gene is not confidently resolved. The CDR3 sequence holds 12 residues, the cysteine and phenylalanine included. Only the CDR3 region is kept as DNA, spanning 36 bases read in frame from base 1. The germline ends are 6 bases apart after V is trimmed by 2 bases and J by 7 bases. The germline V gene gives CDR1 as MDHEN and CDR2 as SYDVKM.